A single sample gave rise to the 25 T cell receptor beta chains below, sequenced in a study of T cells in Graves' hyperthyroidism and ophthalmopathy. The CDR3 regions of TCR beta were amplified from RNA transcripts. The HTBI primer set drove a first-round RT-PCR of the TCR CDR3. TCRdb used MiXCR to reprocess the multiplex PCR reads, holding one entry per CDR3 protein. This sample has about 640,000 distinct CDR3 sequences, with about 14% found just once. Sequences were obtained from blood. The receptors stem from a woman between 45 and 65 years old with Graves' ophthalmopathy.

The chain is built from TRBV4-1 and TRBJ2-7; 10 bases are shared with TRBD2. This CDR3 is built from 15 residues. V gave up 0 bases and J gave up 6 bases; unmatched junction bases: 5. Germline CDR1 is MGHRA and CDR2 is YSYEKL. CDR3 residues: CASSQDGAGGGEQYF. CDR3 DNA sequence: TGCGCCAGCAGCCAAGATGGAGCGGGAGGGGGCGAGCAGTACTTC.

CDR3 region: CSADSNYGYTF. CDR3 coding DNA: TGCAGCGCTGACAGTAACTATGGCTACACCTTC. The rearrangement links TRBV29-1 to TRBJ1-2; possible D gene TRBD1, 5 bases. The ends were cut back, 7 bases at V and 1 base at J, with 7 bases in the middle. Germline lookup yields CDR1 SQVTM and CDR2 ANQGSEA. This CDR3 comprises 11 residues.

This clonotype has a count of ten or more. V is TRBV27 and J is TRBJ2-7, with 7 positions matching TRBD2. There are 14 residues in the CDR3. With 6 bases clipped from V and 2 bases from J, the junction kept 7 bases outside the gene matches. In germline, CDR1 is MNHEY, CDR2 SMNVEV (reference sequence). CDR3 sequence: CASRSTSVTYEQYF. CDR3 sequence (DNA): TGTGCCAGCAGATCCACTAGCGTCACCTACGAGCAGTACTTC.

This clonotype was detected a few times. CDR3 DNA sequence: TGTGCCAGCAGTATGAGACTAGCGGCTCGAGGTTACGAGCAGTACTTC. This codes for CASSMRLAARGYEQYF. The V call is TRBV27, the J call TRBJ2-7; 9 bases fit TRBD2. Germline CDR1 and CDR2: MNHEY and SMNVEV (reference sequence). V shed 5 bases, J shed 4 bases, and the junction held 12 bases outside the gene matches. The CDR3 runs to 16 residues.

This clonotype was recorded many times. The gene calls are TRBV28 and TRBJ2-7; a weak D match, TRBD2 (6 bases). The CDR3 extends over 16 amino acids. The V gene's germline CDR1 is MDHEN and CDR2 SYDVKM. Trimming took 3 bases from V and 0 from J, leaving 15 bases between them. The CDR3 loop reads CASSFISRDFSYEQYF. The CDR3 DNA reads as TGTGCCAGCAGTTTCATATCCCGGGACTTCTCCTACGAGCAGTACTTC. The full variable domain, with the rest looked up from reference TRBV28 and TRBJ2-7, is DVKVTQSSRYLVKRTGEKVFLECVQDMDHENMFWYRQDPGLGLRLIYFSYDVKMKEKGDIPEGYSVSREKKERFSLILESASTNQTSMYLCASSFISRDFSYEQYFGPGTRLTVT.

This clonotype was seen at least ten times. CDR3 DNA: TGCAGTGCTATGTCGGGACTAGCGGGCAAAGAGACCCAGTACTTC. Translating gives CSAMSGLAGKETQYF. The chain uses TRBV20-1 and TRBJ2-5, with TRBD2 identical over 12 bases. With 4 bases clipped from V and 3 bases from J, the junction kept 6 bases outside the gene matches. CDR1 and CDR2 (germline): DFQATT, SNEGSKA (reference sequence). The CDR3 loop spans 15 amino acids.

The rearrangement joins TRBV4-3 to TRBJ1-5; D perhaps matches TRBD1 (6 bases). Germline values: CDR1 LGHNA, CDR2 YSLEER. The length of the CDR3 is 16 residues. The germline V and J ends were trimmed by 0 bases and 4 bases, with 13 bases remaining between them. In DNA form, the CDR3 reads TGCGCCAGCAGCCAAGAGGTTACAGGGAGAAATCAGCCCCAGCATTTT. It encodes CASSQEVTGRNQPQHF.

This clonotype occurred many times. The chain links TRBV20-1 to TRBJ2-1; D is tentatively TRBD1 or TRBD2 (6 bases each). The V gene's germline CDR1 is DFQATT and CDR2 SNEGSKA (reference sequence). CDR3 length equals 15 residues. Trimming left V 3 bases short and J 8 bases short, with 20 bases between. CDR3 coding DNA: TGCAGTGCTAGGTTTGGAGGGGGAGGTGATTATGAGCAGTTCTTC. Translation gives CSARFGGGGDYEQFF.

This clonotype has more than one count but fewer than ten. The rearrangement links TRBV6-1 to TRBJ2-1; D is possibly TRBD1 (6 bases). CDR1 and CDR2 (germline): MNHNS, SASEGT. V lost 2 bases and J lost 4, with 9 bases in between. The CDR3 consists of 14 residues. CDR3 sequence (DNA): TGTGCCAGCAGTGAAAGACAGGCGTACAATGAGCAGTTCTTC. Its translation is CASSERQAYNEQFF.

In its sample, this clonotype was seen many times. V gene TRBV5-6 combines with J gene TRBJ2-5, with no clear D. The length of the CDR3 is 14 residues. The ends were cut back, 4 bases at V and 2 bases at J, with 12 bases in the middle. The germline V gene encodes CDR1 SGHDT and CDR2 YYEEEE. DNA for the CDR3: TGTGCCAGCAGCCATCCACAGCTACAAGAGACCCAGTACTTC. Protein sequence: CASSHPQLQETQYF. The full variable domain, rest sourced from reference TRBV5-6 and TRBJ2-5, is DAGVTQSPTHLIKTRGQQVTLRCSPKSGHDTVSWYQQALGQGPQFIFQYYEEEERQRGNFPDRFSGHQFPNYSSELNVNALLLGDSALYLCASSHPQLQETQYFGPGTRLLVL.

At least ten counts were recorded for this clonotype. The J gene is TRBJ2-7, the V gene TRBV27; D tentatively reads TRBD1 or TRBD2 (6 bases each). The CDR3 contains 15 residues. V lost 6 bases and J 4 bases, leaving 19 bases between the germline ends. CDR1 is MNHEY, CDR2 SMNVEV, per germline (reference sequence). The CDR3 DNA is TGTGCCAGCAGGATTGCGGGGCCAGGGGAATACGAGCAGTACTTC. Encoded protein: CASRIAGPGEYEQYF.

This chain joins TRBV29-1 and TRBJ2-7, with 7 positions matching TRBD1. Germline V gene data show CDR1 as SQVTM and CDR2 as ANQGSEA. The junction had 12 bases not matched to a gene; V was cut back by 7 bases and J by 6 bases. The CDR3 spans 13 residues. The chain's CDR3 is CSATGEPWGEQYF. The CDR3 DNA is TGCAGCGCCACAGGGGAGCCTTGGGGCGAGCAGTACTTC.

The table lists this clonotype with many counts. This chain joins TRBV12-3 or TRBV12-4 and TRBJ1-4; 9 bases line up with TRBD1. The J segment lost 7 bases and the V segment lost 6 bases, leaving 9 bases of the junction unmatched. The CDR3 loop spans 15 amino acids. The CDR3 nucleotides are TGTGCCAGCAGCCTTCGGACAGGGGCGGTTGAAAAACTGTTTTTT. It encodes CASSLRTGAVEKLFF.

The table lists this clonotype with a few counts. The CDR3 nucleotides are TGCGCCAGCAGCCAAGATGGCGGGCAGGGGGTGGAGACCCAGTACTTC. It encodes CASSQDGGQGVETQYF. V is TRBV4-3 and J is TRBJ2-5; TRBD1 matches at 7 bases. CDR3 length: 16 residues. The germline CDR1 and CDR2 sequences are LGHNA and YSLEER. The V and J ends lost 0 bases and 5 bases, in that order; junction bases with no gene match: 9.

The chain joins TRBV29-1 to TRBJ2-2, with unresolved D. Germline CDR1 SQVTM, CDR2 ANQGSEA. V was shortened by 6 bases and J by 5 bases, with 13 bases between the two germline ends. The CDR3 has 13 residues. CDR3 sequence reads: CSVALLVTGELFF. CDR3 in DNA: TGCAGCGTCGCGCTCCTAGTTACCGGGGAGCTGTTTTTT.

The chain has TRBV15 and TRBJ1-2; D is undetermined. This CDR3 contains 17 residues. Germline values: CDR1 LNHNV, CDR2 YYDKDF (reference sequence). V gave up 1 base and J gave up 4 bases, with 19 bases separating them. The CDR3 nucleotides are TGTGCCACCAGCAGAGGTCTTGACCGATACGGGAGCTATGGCTACACCTTC. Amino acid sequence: CATSRGLDRYGSYGYTF.

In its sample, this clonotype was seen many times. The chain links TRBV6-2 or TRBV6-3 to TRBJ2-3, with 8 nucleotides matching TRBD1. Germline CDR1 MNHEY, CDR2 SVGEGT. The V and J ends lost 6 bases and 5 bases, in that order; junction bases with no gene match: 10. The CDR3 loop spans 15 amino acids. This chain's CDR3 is CASSPFGQGRDTQYF. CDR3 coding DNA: TGTGCCAGCAGCCCGTTCGGACAGGGAAGAGATACGCAGTATTTT.

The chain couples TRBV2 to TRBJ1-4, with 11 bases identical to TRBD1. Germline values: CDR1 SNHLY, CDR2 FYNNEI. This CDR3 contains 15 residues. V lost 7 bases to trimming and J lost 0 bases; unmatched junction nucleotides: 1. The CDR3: CASTGQGATNEKLFF. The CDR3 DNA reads TGTGCCAGCACGGGACAGGGGGCAACTAATGAAAAACTGTTTTTT. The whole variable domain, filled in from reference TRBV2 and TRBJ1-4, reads EPEVTQTPSHQVTQMGQEVILRCVPISNHLYFYWYRQILGQKVEFLVSFYNNEISEKSEIFDDQFSVERPDGSNFTLKIRSTKLEDSAMYFCASTGQGATNEKLFFGSGTQLSVL.

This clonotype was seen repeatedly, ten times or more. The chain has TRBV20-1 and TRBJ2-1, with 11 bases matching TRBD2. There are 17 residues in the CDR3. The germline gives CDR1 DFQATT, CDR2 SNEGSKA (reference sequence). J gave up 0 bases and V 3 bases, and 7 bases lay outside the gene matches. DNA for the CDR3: TGCAGTGCTAGGGGACTAGCGGAGTCCTTCTCCTACAATGAGCAGTTCTTC. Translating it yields CSARGLAESFSYNEQFF.

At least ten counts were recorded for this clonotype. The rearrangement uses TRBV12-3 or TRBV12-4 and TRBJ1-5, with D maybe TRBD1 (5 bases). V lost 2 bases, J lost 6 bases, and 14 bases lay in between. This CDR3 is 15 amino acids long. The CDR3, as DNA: TGTGCCAGCAGTTTACGCAGGGAGATCGCTCAGCCCCAGCATTTT. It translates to CASSLRREIAQPQHF.

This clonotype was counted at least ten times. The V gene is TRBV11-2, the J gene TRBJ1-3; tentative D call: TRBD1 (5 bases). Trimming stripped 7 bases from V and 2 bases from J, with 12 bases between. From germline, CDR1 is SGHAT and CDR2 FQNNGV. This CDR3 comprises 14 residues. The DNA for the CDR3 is TGTGCCAGCACCCGGGGGGGGGCTGGAAACACCATATATTTT. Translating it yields CASTRGGAGNTIYF.

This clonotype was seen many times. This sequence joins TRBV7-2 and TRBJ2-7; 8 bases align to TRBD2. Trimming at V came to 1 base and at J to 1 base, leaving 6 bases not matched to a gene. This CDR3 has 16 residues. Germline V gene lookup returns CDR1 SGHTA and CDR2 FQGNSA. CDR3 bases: TGTGCCAGCAGCTTAGTAAGAGCGGGAGAGTCCTACGAGCAGTACTTC. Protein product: CASSLVRAGESYEQYF.

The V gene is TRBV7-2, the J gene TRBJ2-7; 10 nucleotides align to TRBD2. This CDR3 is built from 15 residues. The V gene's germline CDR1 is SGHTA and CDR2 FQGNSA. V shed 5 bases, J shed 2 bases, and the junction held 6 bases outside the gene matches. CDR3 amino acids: CASSPLAGVTYEQYF. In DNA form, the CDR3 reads TGTGCCAGCAGCCCCCTAGCGGGAGTTACCTACGAGCAGTACTTC.

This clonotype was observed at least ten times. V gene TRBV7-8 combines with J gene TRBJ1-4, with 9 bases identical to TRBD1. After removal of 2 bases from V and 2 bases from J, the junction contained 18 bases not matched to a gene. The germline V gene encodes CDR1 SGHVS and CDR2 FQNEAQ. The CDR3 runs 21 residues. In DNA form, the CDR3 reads TGTGCCAGCAGCTTATATTCCCTGGGACAGGGTTTTTCGGCGACTAATGAAAAACTGTTTTTT. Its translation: CASSLYSLGQGFSATNEKLFF.

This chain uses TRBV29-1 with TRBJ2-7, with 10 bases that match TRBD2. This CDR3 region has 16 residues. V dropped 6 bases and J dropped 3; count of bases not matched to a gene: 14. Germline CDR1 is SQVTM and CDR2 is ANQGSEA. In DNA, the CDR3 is TGCAGCGTCGAGGAAAACGGCGCTAGCGGGAGCTACGAGCAGTACTTC. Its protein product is CSVEENGASGSYEQYF.